The TCR beta chain under discussion was sequenced for a study of cytomegalovirus exposure and HLA in healthy donors. Whole-study findings and limits: A later analysis showed that HLA-associated TCR beta chains had undergone more clonal expansion than equally common others. Three chains linked to CMV were shown in vitro to be specific for CMV antigens. Among TCR sequences, most were rare, though some public TCRs appeared in many donors.

In this sample, this clone turned up a few times. What it recognizes is unknown. An end of the junction differs from the germline gene, which may be a read error. In the PCR, 60 Vbeta and 13 Jbeta primers were used. Assay: immunoSEQ multiplex PCR; the TCRdb copy retains only in-frame clones and omits some. The sample yields approximately 85,000 clones, approximately 80% seen once. CDR3 size: 13 residues. CDR1 is SSHAT and CDR2 is FNYEAQ in the germline V gene (reference sequence). The chain uses TRBV7-7 and TRBJ1-1; D is possibly TRBD1 (6 bases). Sequencing used PBMCs. This TCR was recovered from a woman aged 45-65 years in good health and CMV-seropositive. The CDR3 spells CASSLVQGTEAFF. CDR3 bases: TGTGCTAGCAGCTTAGTCCAGGGGACTGAAGCTTTCTTT.